This T cell receptor beta chain was obtained from a study of T cell responses to AZD1222 COVID-19 vaccine. For the study at large: Second-dose timings of about 4 or about 12 weeks were pooled.

The CDR3 consists of 13 residues. With 1 base removed from V and 8 bases from J, the gap between germline ends came to 11 bases. Per the germline V gene, CDR1 is LGHDT and CDR2 is YNNKEL (reference sequence). Turning to this clone: Its antigen remains unidentified.

Overall study findings and caveats: Clonal diversity was possibly underestimated, and white British individuals and females predominated among donors. Spike-wide coverage was observed for vaccine-associated CD4 TCRs, with dominant responses at 160-218 and 743-854. The study found Spike-specific TCR breadth and depth rose after two AZD1222 doses.

TCRdb keeps only in-frame clones here, not all; method: immunoSEQ multiplex PCR. This table holds about 110,000 clones, about 86% found once. V usage is TRBV3-1 (or the pseudogene TRBV3-2) and J usage is TRBJ1-1; D is undetermined. The TCR was taken from an adult in good health. The source material was peripheral blood, sampled on day 0 of AZD1222 vaccination. Written as DNA, the CDR3 is TGTGCCAGCAGCCAAGCAAAGAGGGAAGAAGCTTTCTTT. Translating gives CASSQAKREEAFF.